The clone carrying this TCR beta chain was observed a few times. Its antigen is undetermined. This record belongs to a study of post-analysis software for immune sequencing data. Points from the study as a whole: F-measure co-clustering was strong for batch-matched samples. Patients showed TRBV5-6, TRBV5-1 and TRBV20-1 among five TRBV segments more frequent than in controls.

This CDR3 region has 21 residues. Trimming shortened V by 3 bases and J by 4 bases, and 32 bases separated the two germline ends. Prepared libraries of TCR beta cDNA carried unique molecular identifiers. Each sample of roughly 0.95 to 10 million input T cells yielded roughly 500,000 cDNA molecules, so each molecule approximated one T cell. Each CDR3 protein is one row after TCRdb ran MiXCR on the PCR reads. The sample has 700,000 to 900,000 distinct CDR3 sequences, about half seen once; the top ten hold 4.9%. Sequencing was done on a sample of blood. This TCR came from a girl aged 10-17 years with multiple sclerosis. The J gene is TRBJ2-3, the V gene TRBV12-3 or TRBV12-4, with D perhaps being TRBD1 or TRBD2 (6 bases each). CDR3 amino acids: CASSFQRGRTPIHGGADTQYF. CDR3 bases: TGTGCCAGCAGTTTCCAACGGGGGCGGACTCCCATTCACGGAGGGGCAGATACGCAGTATTTT.